This T cell receptor (beta chain) emerged from a study of shared clonotypes between healthy human individuals. Study-level information: Plates per donor: three CD4 naive, three CD4 memory, two CD8 naive, one CD8 memory.

TCRdb's table, derived via immunoSEQ multiplex PCR, lists solely in-frame clones and lacks some. The data hold a few million clones, with over 90% observed a single time. The study, taken as a whole, reports: Non-shared clonotypes displayed generation probabilities falling below those of clonotypes present in all four donors. The sampled material consisted only of blood, and tissue repertoires are likely to differ. As a rule, naive subsets had a larger estimated richness than memory subsets.

Regarding this clone: As yet, its antigen is unknown.

This receptor was obtained from a man aged 18 to 29 in good health. Some clones in this sample may be carry-over from other donors' samples. The sample comprised naive CD4+ T cells from PBMCs. The sample's subset: CD45RA+ positively selected.

The CDR3 protein is CASSLGGTVYNEQFF. In DNA form, the CDR3 reads TGTGCCAGCAGCTTAGGGGGGACGGTCTACAATGAGCAGTTCTTC. J is TRBJ2-1 and V is TRBV7-2; D may match TRBD1 or TRBD2 (5 bases each). This CDR3 has 15 residues. Deletions cut 1 base from V and 3 bases from J, with 10 bases between. Germline V lookup: CDR1 SGHTA, CDR2 FQGNSA.